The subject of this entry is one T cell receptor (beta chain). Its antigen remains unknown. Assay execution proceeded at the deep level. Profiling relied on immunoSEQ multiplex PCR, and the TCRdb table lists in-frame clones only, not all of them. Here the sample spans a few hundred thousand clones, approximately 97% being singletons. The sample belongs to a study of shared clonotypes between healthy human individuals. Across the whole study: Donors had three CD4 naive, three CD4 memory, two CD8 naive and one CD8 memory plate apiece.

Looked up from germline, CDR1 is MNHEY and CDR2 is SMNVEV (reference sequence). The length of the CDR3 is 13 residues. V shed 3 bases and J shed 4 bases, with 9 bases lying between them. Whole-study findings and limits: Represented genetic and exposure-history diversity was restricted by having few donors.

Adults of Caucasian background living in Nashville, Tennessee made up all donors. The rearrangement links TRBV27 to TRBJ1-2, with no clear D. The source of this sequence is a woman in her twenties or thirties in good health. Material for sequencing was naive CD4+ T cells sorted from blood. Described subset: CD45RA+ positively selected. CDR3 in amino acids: CASSFRDGYGYTF. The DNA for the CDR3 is TGTGCCAGCAGTTTTAGGGATGGCTATGGCTACACCTTC.